The 7 T cell receptor beta chains reported below all come from one sample, sequenced in a study of cytomegalovirus exposure and HLA in healthy donors. 60 Vbeta and 13 Jbeta primers were used in PCR. The data were produced by immunoSEQ multiplex PCR, yet TCRdb's version contains in-frame clones alone and is incomplete. The repertoire holds some 150,000 clones, nearly 80% seen once, with about 0.62% in the top ten. The sample was PBMCs. These receptors were obtained from a male donor in good health and CMV-seronegative.

This sequence joins TRBV2 and TRBJ1-1; 9 nucleotides agree with TRBD1. The V segment lost 7 bases and the J segment 1 base; nucleotides outside the gene matches: 4. CDR1 and CDR2 (germline): SNHLY, FYNNEI. This CDR3 has 14 amino acids. The DNA of the CDR3 is TGTGCCAGCAACAGGGGGCGCAGGAACACTGAAGCTTTCTTT. This gives the protein CASNRGRRNTEAFF.

J is TRBJ1-1 and V is TRBV7-9, with TRBD1 identical over 7 bases. This CDR3 spans 15 amino acids. The germline gives CDR1 SEHNR, CDR2 FQNEAQ (reference sequence). The junction had 8 bases not matched to a gene; V was cut back by 7 bases and J by 0 bases. The CDR3 coding sequence is TGTGCCAGCACCTCCCCGGGACAGTTGAACACTGAAGCTTTCTTT. Translated: CASTSPGQLNTEAFF.

The genes are TRBV19 and TRBJ1-5; 7 bases match TRBD1. Germline CDR1 is LNHDA and CDR2 is SQIVND (reference sequence). The CDR3 length is 14 residues. Trimming took 4 bases from V and 7 from J; bases not matched to a gene: 7. In nucleotides, the CDR3 is TGTGCCAGTAGTAGCGACAGGGATGGGCAGCCCCAGCATTTT. Translated: CASSSDRDGQPQHF.

Points on this clone: The identical CDR3 is also encoded by other nucleotide sequences in the sample. This chain links TRBV6-6 with TRBJ2-5, with a tentative D call TRBD2 (6 bases). This CDR3 is built from 13 residues. V shed 6 bases and J shed 5 bases, with 13 bases lying between them. CDR1 is MNHNY and CDR2 is SVGAGI in the germline V gene (reference sequence). CDR3 sequence (DNA): TGTGCCAGCAGGGACGGGAGTCGCGAGACCCAGTACTTC. It is translated as CASRDGSRETQYF.

This chain links TRBV5-6 with TRBJ1-3; 8 positions match TRBD1. Per germline, CDR1 SGHDT and CDR2 YYEEEE. The V gene end was trimmed by 2 bases and the J gene end by 0 bases; junction bases not matched to a gene: 7. The CDR3 sequence is 17 residues long. CDR3 amino acids: CASSFRDRRFSGNTIYF. The DNA for the CDR3 is TGTGCCAGCAGCTTTCGGGACAGGAGATTCTCTGGAAACACCATATATTTT.

The V gene is TRBV2, the J gene TRBJ1-3, with 10 bases fitting TRBD1. CDR1 SNHLY and CDR2 FYNNEI come from the germline V gene. The length of the CDR3 is 14 residues. J lost 4 bases, V lost 9 bases, and 6 bases had no gene match. Here the CDR3 DNA reads TGTGCCAGTGAGACAGGGGGCGAAGGAAACACCATATATTTT. It specifies CASETGGEGNTIYF.

The chain has TRBV11-3 and TRBJ2-3, with 11 bases aligning to TRBD1. V dropped 4 bases and J dropped 4; count of bases not matched to a gene: 7. The germline gives CDR1 SGHNT, CDR2 YENEEA. CDR3 size: 16 residues. CDR3 coding DNA: TGTGCCAGCAGCTCCGGGGGGACAGGGGGTGCAGATACGCAGTATTTT. It codes for CASSSGGTGGADTQYF.